A selection of T cell receptor beta chains follows, all from one sample in a study of regulatory T cells in long-lasting Graves disease. TCRdb independently ran MiXCR on the multiplex PCR reads; one entry per CDR3 protein. The sample consists of fewer than 600,000 distinct CDR3 sequences, roughly 22% of them appearing once. The sequenced sample was peripheral blood mononuclear cells (PBMCs), obtained when the disease was refractory, from a patient treated with antithyroid drugs. Receptor source: a female donor with Graves disease. CDR3s leave out the opening cysteine and the closing phenylalanine or tryptophan. The order of the fields is V gene, clone size, J gene, CDR3 protein. The size entry is marked missing in some rows and otherwise reads once, few, many or a size class.

v_call: TRBV4-2
clone_size: NA
j_call: TRBJ1-4
cdr3_aa: ASSQEGATNEKLF

v_call: TRBV4-1
clone_size: few
j_call: TRBJ2-2
cdr3_aa: ASSQGQGDTGELF

v_call: TRBV28
clone_size: many
j_call: TRBJ2-7
cdr3_aa: ASSTSGTGTYEQY

v_call: TRBV11-2
clone_size: few
j_call: TRBJ1-3
cdr3_aa: ASSLRLGAHSGNTIY

v_call: TRBV30
clone_size: few
j_call: TRBJ1-4
cdr3_aa: AWSAQGPTNEKLF

v_call: TRBV6-5
clone_size: many
j_call: TRBJ1-5
cdr3_aa: ASSWGTENQPQH

v_call: TRBV27
clone_size: many
j_call: TRBJ2-4
cdr3_aa: ASSFVGQGTAKNIQY

v_call: TRBV7-8
clone_size: few
j_call: TRBJ1-1
cdr3_aa: ASTRRGWTEAF

v_call: TRBV28
clone_size: NA
j_call: TRBJ1-2
cdr3_aa: ASSLVPNGPTGHGYT

v_call: TRBV6-2/TRBV6-3
clone_size: few
j_call: TRBJ1-2
cdr3_aa: ASSETGDSNYGYT

v_call: TRBV6-5
clone_size: many
j_call: TRBJ2-7
cdr3_aa: ASSYEASGSYGEQY

v_call: TRBV20-1
clone_size: NA
j_call: TRBJ1-5
cdr3_aa: SARDKIGNQPQH

v_call: TRBV7-9
clone_size: many
j_call: TRBJ2-4
cdr3_aa: ASSLGWGPNIQY

v_call: TRBV6-1
clone_size: many
j_call: TRBJ1-1
cdr3_aa: ASRWDRLVTEAF

v_call: TRBV2
clone_size: NA
j_call: TRBJ1-5
cdr3_aa: ASSELGGQPQH